Listed here is a single TCR beta chain. This table comes from immunoSEQ multiplex PCR, and its TCRdb copy is limited to in-frame clones, with some not included. Here the sample spans about 170,000 clones, roughly 87% being singletons. V gave up 7 bases and J gave up 5 bases, with 21 bases separating them. CDR1 SNHLY and CDR2 FYNNEI come from the germline V gene. This CDR3 region has 16 residues. This entry comes from a study of T cell responses to AZD1222 COVID-19 vaccine. The sample was peripheral blood, taken 28 days after the second AZD1222 dose. The source is an adult who received the AZD1222 COVID-19 vaccine. The V and J genes are TRBV2 and TRBJ2-1, with a possible D match to TRBD2 (6 bases). CDR3 coding DNA: TGTGCCAGCACCCGAACATCTAGCGATTACCACAATGAGCAGTTCTTC. It codes for CASTRTSSDYHNEQFF.